This T cell receptor (beta chain) was identified during a study of identical twins. Overall study results and limits: For monozygotic twins, models underestimated out-of-frame TCR alpha sharing.

Healthy Caucasians supplied all donations. From germline, CDR1 is LGHNA and CDR2 YNFKEQ. V trimming: 1 base; J trimming: 3 bases; junction bases outside the gene matches: 4. The CDR3 consists of 17 residues. Template switching added a universal primer site; cDNA carried unique molecular identifiers. From the 5' RACE reads, TCRdb called clonotypes with MiXCR, one entry per CDR3 protein. Counted here are 1.5 million to 2 million distinct CDR3 sequences, less than 40% occurring once; the ten biggest clones make up around 0.25%. Comment on this clonotype: Its antigen remains unknown.

The source of this sequence is a newborn girl in good health. The sequenced sample was cord blood. The chain links TRBV4-2 to TRBJ2-1; 12 bases align to TRBD2. The CDR3 nucleotides are TGTGCCAGCAGCCAAGGTCTAGCGGGAGGGGTCTACAATGAGCAGTTCTTC. Translating gives CASSQGLAGGVYNEQFF.